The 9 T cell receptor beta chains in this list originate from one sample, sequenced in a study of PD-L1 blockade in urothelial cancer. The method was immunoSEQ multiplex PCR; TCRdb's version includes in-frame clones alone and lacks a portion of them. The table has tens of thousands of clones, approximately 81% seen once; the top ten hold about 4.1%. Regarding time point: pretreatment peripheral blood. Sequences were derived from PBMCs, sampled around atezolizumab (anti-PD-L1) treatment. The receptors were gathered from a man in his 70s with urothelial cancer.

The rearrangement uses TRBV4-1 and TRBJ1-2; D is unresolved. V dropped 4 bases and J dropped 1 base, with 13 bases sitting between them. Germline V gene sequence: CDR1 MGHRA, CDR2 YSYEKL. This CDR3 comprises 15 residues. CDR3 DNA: TGCGCCAGCAGCCCCCGAGCGGTGGGTAACTATGGCTACACCTTC. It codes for CASSPRAVGNYGYTF.

CDR3 sequence (DNA): TGTGCCAGCAGCCAATCAGACAGGGGGGCGTTTAATGAGCAGTTCTTC. Translated: CASSQSDRGAFNEQFF. The chain joins TRBV7-3 to TRBJ2-1; TRBD1 aligns across 9 bases. The trim removed 5 bases at V and 7 bases at J, leaving 12 bases unmatched. The CDR3 covers 16 residues. Germline V lookup: CDR1 SGHTA, CDR2 FQGTGA.

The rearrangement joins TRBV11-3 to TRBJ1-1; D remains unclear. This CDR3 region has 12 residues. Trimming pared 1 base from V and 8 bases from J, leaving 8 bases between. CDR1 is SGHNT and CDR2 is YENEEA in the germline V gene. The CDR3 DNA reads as TGTGCCAGCAGCTTAGGGGCCAGGGAAGCTTTCTTT. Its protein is CASSLGAREAFF.

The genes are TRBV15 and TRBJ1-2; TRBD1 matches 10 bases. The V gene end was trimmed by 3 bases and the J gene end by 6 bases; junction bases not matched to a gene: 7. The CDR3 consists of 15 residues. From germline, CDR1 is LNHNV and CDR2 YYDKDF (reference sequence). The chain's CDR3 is CATSSDRQGANGYTF. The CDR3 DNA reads TGTGCCACCAGCAGCGACCGACAGGGGGCGAATGGCTACACCTTC.

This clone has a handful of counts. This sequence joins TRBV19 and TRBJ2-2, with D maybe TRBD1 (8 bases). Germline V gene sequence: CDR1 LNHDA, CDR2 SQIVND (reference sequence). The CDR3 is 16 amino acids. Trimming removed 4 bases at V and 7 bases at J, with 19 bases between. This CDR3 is CASSTGGGRVGGELFF. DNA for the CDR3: TGTGCCAGTAGTACAGGGGGCGGGAGAGTCGGCGGGGAGCTGTTTTTT.

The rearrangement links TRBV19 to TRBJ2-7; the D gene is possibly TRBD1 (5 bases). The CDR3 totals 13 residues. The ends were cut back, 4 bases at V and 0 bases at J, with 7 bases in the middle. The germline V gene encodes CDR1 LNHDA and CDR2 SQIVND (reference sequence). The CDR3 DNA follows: TGTGCCAGTAGTAGACAGTCCTCCTACGAGCAGTACTTC. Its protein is CASSRQSSYEQYF.

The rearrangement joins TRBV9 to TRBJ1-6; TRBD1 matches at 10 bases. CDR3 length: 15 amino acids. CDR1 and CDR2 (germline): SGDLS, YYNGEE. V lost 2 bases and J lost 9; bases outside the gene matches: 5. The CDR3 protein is CASSVTGGAGSPLHF. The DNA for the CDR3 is TGTGCCAGCAGCGTGACAGGGGGCGCCGGTTCACCCCTCCACTTT.

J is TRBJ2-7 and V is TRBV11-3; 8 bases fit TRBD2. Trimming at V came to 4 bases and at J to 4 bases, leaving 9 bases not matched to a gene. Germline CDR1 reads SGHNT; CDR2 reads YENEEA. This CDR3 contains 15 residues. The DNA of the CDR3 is TGTGCCAGCAGCTCGCGGGGGGACCACCCATACGAGCAGTACTTC. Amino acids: CASSSRGDHPYEQYF.

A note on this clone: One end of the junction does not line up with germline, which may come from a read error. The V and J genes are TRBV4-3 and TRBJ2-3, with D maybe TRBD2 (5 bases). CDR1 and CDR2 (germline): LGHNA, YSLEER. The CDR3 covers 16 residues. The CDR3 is CASSEERLVRTDTQYF. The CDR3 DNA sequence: TGCGCCAGCAGCGAAGAGCGGCTAGTTAGGACAGATACGCAGTATTTT.